This T cell receptor beta chain was recorded in a study of Ad26.COV2.S vaccination and SARS-CoV-2 variants. There are a few counts of this clone. Other DNA sequences of this sample code for an identical CDR3. Treatment of the sample: around 19 received Ad26.COV2.S at low or high dose, single or two shots; several received placebo; per-sample allocation not given. Repertoires come from day 63 after the first vaccine or placebo injection. The CDR3 has 13 residues. CDR1 SEHNR and CDR2 FQNEAQ come from the germline V gene (reference sequence). With 1 base removed from V and 1 base from J, the gap between germline ends came to 4 bases. Sequencing was performed with immunoSEQ multiplex PCR; in TCRdb, only in-frame clones are kept and a portion is missing. The sample comprises around 300,000 clones, about 89% of which are singletons, and roughly 5% rests with the top ten.

The sequence was obtained from a person between 18 and 65 years old who received the Ad26.COV2.S COVID-19 vaccine or a placebo. Sequenced material: peripheral blood, taken in a trial of Ad26.COV2.S vaccine versus placebo. J is TRBJ2-5 and V is TRBV7-9; D call uncertain. The chain's CDR3 is CASSLDTQETQYF. The CDR3 DNA sequence: TGTGCCAGCAGCTTAGACACCCAAGAGACCCAGTACTTC.